The 13 T cell receptor beta chains below were found in one sample sequenced in a study of long-term antiretroviral therapy in people with HIV. The run of the v3.0 immunoSEQ assay was at survey level. Profiling relied on immunoSEQ multiplex PCR, and the TCRdb table lists in-frame clones only, not all of them. Of tens of thousands of clones listed, 75% to 90% are singletons. Specimen: unsorted PBMCs, collected 0.4 years after starting antiretroviral therapy. These receptors were obtained from a man aged 50 to 59 with HIV.

This chain links TRBV27 with TRBJ2-2; TRBD1 matches at 7 bases. Germline CDR1 MNHEY, CDR2 SMNVEV (reference sequence). With V trimmed by 5 bases and J by 6 bases, 9 bases remained unmatched. This CDR3 has 15 amino acids. This CDR3 is CASSPDRVDPGELFF. The CDR3 bases are TGTGCCAGCAGTCCCGACAGGGTAGACCCCGGGGAGCTGTTTTTT.

Details on this clone: At the DNA level, this CDR3 is encoded by other sequences in the same sample as well. V gene TRBV6-1 combines with J gene TRBJ2-3; D is unclear. CDR3 size: 14 residues. Germline CDR1 MNHNS, CDR2 SASEGT. Trimming shortened V by 1 base and J by 0 bases, and 5 bases separated the two germline ends. The CDR3 DNA reads as TGTGCCAGCAGTGAAGGGTCCAGCACAGATACGCAGTATTTT. Translation gives CASSEGSSTDTQYF.

DNA of the CDR3: TGTGCCAGCGAGCCTATGGGGGGGCACGCCCAGTACTTC. Protein sequence: CASEPMGGHAQYF. This sequence joins TRBV2 and TRBJ2-5, with D maybe TRBD2 (7 bases). The CDR3 has 13 amino acids. CDR1 and CDR2 from the germline V gene are SNHLY and FYNNEI. V was pared by 8 bases and J by 9 bases, with 19 bases between.

The gene calls are TRBV28 and TRBJ1-5; D is possibly TRBD1 (6 bases). V was clipped by 2 bases and J by 7 bases, with 12 bases between them. CDR1 is MDHEN, CDR2 SYDVKM, per germline. The CDR3 is 14 amino acids. The CDR3 coding sequence is TGTGCCAGCAGTTTAGTGGCAGGGGCACAGCCCCAGCATTTT. Encoded protein: CASSLVAGAQPQHF.

The chain uses TRBV6-5 and TRBJ2-7; TRBD1 aligns across 10 bases. CDR1 is MNHEY and CDR2 is SVGAGI in the germline V gene. Trimming at V came to 6 bases and at J to 2 bases, leaving 7 bases not matched to a gene. The CDR3 extends over 15 amino acids. The CDR3: CASRPDRGPTYEQYF. CDR3 DNA sequence: TGTGCCAGCAGGCCCGACAGGGGGCCAACCTACGAGCAGTACTTC.

V is TRBV5-1 and J is TRBJ2-7; 10 nucleotides align to TRBD2. Trimming removed 6 bases from V and 1 base from J; junction bases left unmatched: 7. This CDR3 has 15 amino acids. Looked up from germline, CDR1 is SGHRS and CDR2 is YFSETQ. The CDR3, as DNA: TGCGCCAGCACGTACGGGACTAGCGCGTCCTACGAGCAGTACTTC. As protein: CASTYGTSASYEQYF.

The V and J genes are TRBV27 and TRBJ1-2; 8 bases fit TRBD1. After removal of 7 bases from V and 8 bases from J, the junction contained 9 bases not matched to a gene. This CDR3 region has 13 residues. Germline loops: CDR1 MNHEY, CDR2 SMNVEV (reference sequence). CDR3 sequence: CASKVQGAEGYTF. The CDR3 region has the DNA TGTGCCAGCAAGGTTCAGGGGGCTGAGGGCTACACCTTC.

This clone has a single count. This chain connects TRBV14 to TRBJ2-3; 8 bases agree with TRBD1. V trimming: 4 bases; J trimming: 1 base; junction bases outside the gene matches: 4. The CDR3 consists of 15 residues. Per the germline V gene, CDR1 is SGHDN and CDR2 is FVKESK. CDR3 residues: CASSPGTGGTDTQYF. The CDR3 DNA reads TGTGCCAGCAGCCCCGGGACAGGCGGCACAGATACGCAGTATTTT. The full variable domain, rest sourced from reference TRBV14 and TRBJ2-3, is EAGVTQFPSHSVIEKGQTVTLRCDPISGHDNLYWYRRVMGKEIKFLLHFVKESKQDESGMPNNRFLAERTGGTYSTLKVQPAELEDSGVYFCASSPGTGGTDTQYFGPGTRLTVL.

This clone was recorded only once. The chain combines TRBV30 with TRBJ1-3; D call uncertain. The V end lost 3 bases, the J end lost 0 bases, and 15 bases lay between the germline ends. This CDR3 comprises 16 residues. CDR1 is GTSNPN and CDR2 is SVGIG in the germline V gene (reference sequence). The CDR3 region is CAWRVGSYYSGNTIYF. The CDR3 nucleotides read TGTGCCTGGAGGGTCGGCAGCTATTACTCTGGAAACACCATATATTTT.

The chain is built from TRBV2 and TRBJ2-7, with 12 bases fitting TRBD1. Germline CDR1 SNHLY, CDR2 FYNNEI. The trim removed 4 bases at V and 5 bases at J, leaving 0 bases unmatched. The CDR3 runs to 13 residues. CDR3 residues: CASSGDRGHEQYF. The DNA of the CDR3 is TGTGCCAGCAGTGGGGACAGGGGGCACGAGCAGTACTTC.

The chain has TRBV28 and TRBJ2-7; 11 bases agree with TRBD2. Germline V gives CDR1 MDHEN, CDR2 SYDVKM. V shed 7 bases, J shed 5 bases, and the junction held 7 bases outside the gene matches. The CDR3 has 14 residues. Here the CDR3 DNA reads TGTGCCAGCACCCTAACTAGCGGGGGAAACGAGCAGTACTTC. Its translation: CASTLTSGGNEQYF.

V and J are TRBV5-1 and TRBJ2-2; maybe TRBD1 (6 bases). Germline CDR1 and CDR2: SGHRS and YFSETQ. V was shortened by 4 bases and J by 7 bases, with 14 bases between the two germline ends. This CDR3 is built from 14 residues. CDR3 protein: CASSGIQGNGELFF. For the CDR3, the DNA is TGCGCCAGCAGCGGAATACAGGGTAACGGGGAGCTGTTTTTT.

The V call is TRBV2, the J call TRBJ1-4; the D gene is possibly TRBD1 (5 bases). V was shortened by 7 bases and J by 6 bases, with 12 bases between the two germline ends. The CDR3 spans 13 residues. Per germline, CDR1 SNHLY and CDR2 FYNNEI. As DNA, the CDR3 is TGTGCCAGCATTCAGGGATCGGATGAAAAACTGTTTTTT. Its protein is CASIQGSDEKLFF.